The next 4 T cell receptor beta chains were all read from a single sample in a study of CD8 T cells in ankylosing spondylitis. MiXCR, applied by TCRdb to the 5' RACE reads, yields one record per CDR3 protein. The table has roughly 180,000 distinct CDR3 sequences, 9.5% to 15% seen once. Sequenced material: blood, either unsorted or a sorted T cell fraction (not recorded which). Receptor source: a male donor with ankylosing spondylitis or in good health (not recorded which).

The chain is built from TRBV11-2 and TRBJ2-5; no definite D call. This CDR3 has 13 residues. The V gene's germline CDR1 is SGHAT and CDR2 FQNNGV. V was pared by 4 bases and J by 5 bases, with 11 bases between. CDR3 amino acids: CASSSPGYETQYF. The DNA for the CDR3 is TGTGCCAGCAGCTCCCCCGGTTATGAGACCCAGTACTTC.

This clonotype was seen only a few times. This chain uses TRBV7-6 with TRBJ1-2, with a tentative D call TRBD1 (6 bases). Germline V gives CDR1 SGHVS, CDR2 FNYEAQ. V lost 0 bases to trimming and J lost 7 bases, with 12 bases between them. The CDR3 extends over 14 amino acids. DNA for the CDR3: TGTGCCAGCAGCTTAGCGGACAGTGCAACTGGCTACACCTTC. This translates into CASSLADSATGYTF.

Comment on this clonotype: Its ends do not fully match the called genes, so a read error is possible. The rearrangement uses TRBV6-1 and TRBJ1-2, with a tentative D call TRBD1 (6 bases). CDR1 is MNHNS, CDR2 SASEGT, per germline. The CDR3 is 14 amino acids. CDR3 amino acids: CASSEGGILYGYTF. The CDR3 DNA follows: TGTGCCAGCAGCGAAGGGGGTATCCTCTATGGCTACACCTTC.

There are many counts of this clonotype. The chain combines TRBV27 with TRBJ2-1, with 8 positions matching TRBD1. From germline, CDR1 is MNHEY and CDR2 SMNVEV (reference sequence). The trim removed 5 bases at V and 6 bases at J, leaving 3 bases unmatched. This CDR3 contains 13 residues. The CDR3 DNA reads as TGTGCCAGCAGTCTAGACAGGGGCAATGAGCAGTTCTTC. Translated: CASSLDRGNEQFF.